The entry that follows covers one TCR beta chain sequence. As handled by the study authors: Amplifying reference gene primers gave estimates of nucleated cell counts. Profiling relied on immunoSEQ multiplex PCR, and the TCRdb table lists in-frame clones only, not all of them. The DNA gave D and trimming, while V, J and clone size come from that table. The data show about 71,000 clones, with more than 70% seen just once and roughly 4.6% held by the top ten. The data were obtained in a study of blood T cell repertoires in COVID-19. Study as a whole: COVID-19 samples collected from the United States, Italy and Spain covered acute and convalescent phases. PBMCs, B-cell-depleted T cells, or T cells were the source of the cDNA or gDNA that made up the material.

Sequences were obtained from peripheral blood. This TCR came from an elderly man with acute or convalescent COVID-19.

The CDR3 bases are TGTGCCAGCAGTGAAGTGGACAGGAGCAATCAGCCCCAGCATTTT. Residues: CASSEVDRSNQPQHF. J is TRBJ1-5 and V is TRBV2, with 7 positions matching TRBD1. The ends lost 1 base at V and 1 base at J; junction bases unmatched: 1. The CDR3 is made up of 15 amino acids. The germline V gene encodes CDR1 SNHLY and CDR2 FYNNEI.